This passage covers 22 T cell receptor beta chains from one sample sequenced in a study of shared clonotypes between healthy human individuals. TCRdb's table, derived via immunoSEQ multiplex PCR, lists solely in-frame clones and lacks some. Of a few million clones listed, 85% to 95% were seen once; the top ten hold over 0.12%. Input material: naive CD4+ T cells sorted from blood. Subset denoted: CD45RA+ positively selected. The source of these receptors is a man aged 18 to 30 in good health.

This clone was observed a handful of times. The chain recombines TRBV6-5 with TRBJ2-7; maybe TRBD1 (5 bases). The CDR3 runs to 11 residues. V dropped 6 bases and J dropped 6 bases, with 9 bases sitting between them. Germline-derived CDR1 and CDR2 are MNHEY and SVGAGI. CDR3 in DNA: TGTGCCAGCAGCAGTACAGGCGAGCAGTACTTC. Amino acid sequence: CASSSTGEQYF.

The rearrangement links TRBV9 to TRBJ2-3; 7 bases agree with TRBD1. CDR1 and CDR2 (germline): SGDLS, YYNGEE. The CDR3 has 16 amino acids. Trimming at V came to 4 bases and at J to 1 base, leaving 9 bases not matched to a gene. CDR3 sequence: CASSISGDRGTDTQYF. The CDR3 DNA follows: TGTGCCAGCAGCATATCCGGTGACAGGGGCACAGATACGCAGTATTTT.

This clone has a single count. This chain links TRBV5-4 with TRBJ2-3; 9 bases are shared with TRBD1. Germline V gene data show CDR1 as SGHNT and CDR2 as YYREEE (reference sequence). V lost 2 bases and J lost 1; bases outside the gene matches: 2. The CDR3 contains 15 residues. The CDR3 reads CASSFGDRGTDTQYF. The DNA of the CDR3 is TGTGCCAGCAGCTTCGGGGACAGGGGCACAGATACGCAGTATTTT.

The gene calls are TRBV18 and TRBJ1-3; no clear D gene. CDR3 length equals 16 residues. Trimming removed 4 bases from V and 1 base from J, with 14 bases in between. The germline V gene encodes CDR1 KGHSH and CDR2 LQKENI. The DNA for the CDR3 is TGTGCCAGCTCACTTGGATGGCGGCTGTCTGGAAACACCATATATTTT. The encoded protein is CASSLGWRLSGNTIYF.

The rearrangement links TRBV4-1 to TRBJ2-1; 10 bases align to TRBD2. The J segment lost 0 bases and the V segment lost 2 bases, leaving 13 bases of the junction unmatched. Germline V CDR1 and CDR2: MGHRA, YSYEKL. This CDR3 comprises 20 residues. For the CDR3, the DNA is TGCGCCAGCAGCCAATTTCGGCTAGCGGGAGTATCGAGCTCCTACAATGAGCAGTTCTTC. Its protein product is CASSQFRLAGVSSSYNEQFF.

The chain recombines TRBV29-1 with TRBJ2-7; D possibly corresponds to TRBD2 (5 bases). Trimming removed 5 bases at V and 6 bases at J, with 20 bases between. The CDR3 runs 14 residues. The germline CDR1 and CDR2 sequences are SQVTM and ANQGSEA. CDR3 nucleotide sequence: TGCAGCGTTTCTTCTCCGGGGATAAAGGGCGAGCAGTACTTC. Its protein is CSVSSPGIKGEQYF.

The rearrangement joins TRBV6-6 to TRBJ2-3, with D possibly matching TRBD2 (5 bases). V lost 2 bases, J lost 2 bases, and 11 bases lay in between. Germline V CDR1 and CDR2: MNHNY, SVGAGI (reference sequence). The CDR3 is made up of 15 amino acids. The CDR3 nucleotides read TGTGCCAGCAGTTACGGCGGGTCGCTCACAGATACGCAGTATTTT. Translating it yields CASSYGGSLTDTQYF.

The V gene is TRBV27, the J gene TRBJ1-5; 9 bases fit TRBD1. V shed 5 bases and J 7 bases; nucleotides not matched to a gene: 12. The CDR3 contains 16 residues. Germline V gene sequence: CDR1 MNHEY, CDR2 SMNVEV (reference sequence). For the CDR3, the DNA is TGTGCCAGCAGTGACAGGGGACAGGGAGGTGGCCAGCCCCAGCATTTT. Its protein is CASSDRGQGGGQPQHF.

This chain joins TRBV7-2 and TRBJ2-1; D is uncertain. The CDR3 contains 12 residues. CDR1 and CDR2 (germline): SGHTA, FQGNSA. Trimming shortened V by 3 bases and J by 8 bases, and 8 bases separated the two germline ends. The CDR3 loop is CASSLSNYEQFF. CDR3 in DNA: TGTGCCAGCAGCTTGAGCAACTATGAGCAGTTCTTC.

The chain is built from TRBV29-1 and TRBJ2-3; 10 nucleotides match TRBD2. The germline V gene encodes CDR1 SQVTM and CDR2 ANQGSEA. This CDR3 comprises 14 residues. The V segment lost 7 bases and the J segment 0 bases; nucleotides outside the gene matches: 4. In nucleotides, the CDR3 is TGCAGCGGGGATAGCGGGGGGAGCACAGATACGCAGTATTTT. It yields the protein CSGDSGGSTDTQYF.

The chain joins TRBV10-1 to TRBJ2-2; tentatively, D is TRBD1 (5 bases). CDR1 is WNHNN, CDR2 SYGVQD, per germline (reference sequence). This CDR3 spans 15 amino acids. Trimming pared 6 bases from V and 7 bases from J, leaving 18 bases between. CDR3 residues: CASSPRAQIGGELFF. CDR3 nucleotides: TGCGCCAGCAGCCCCAGGGCCCAAATTGGCGGGGAGCTGTTTTTT.

The chain couples TRBV5-1 to TRBJ2-1, with 9 bases lining up with TRBD1. Germline V CDR1 and CDR2: SGHRS, YFSETQ. The CDR3 is 15 amino acids. V was pared by 7 bases and J by 5 bases, with 10 bases of the junction left unmatched. The CDR3 sequence is CASSYQQGADNEQFF. For the CDR3, the DNA is TGCGCCAGCTCATATCAACAGGGGGCGGACAATGAGCAGTTCTTC.

About this clone itself: In the same sample, other DNA sequences code for this CDR3. The chain joins TRBV28 to TRBJ1-1, with a possible D match to TRBD1 (5 bases). The CDR3 length is 14 residues. The germline V gene has CDR1 MDHEN and CDR2 SYDVKM. V was pared by 0 bases and J by 2 bases, with 7 bases between. CDR3 nucleotide sequence: TGTGCCAGCAGTTTATGGACAGCTAACACTGAAGCTTTCTTT. Protein: CASSLWTANTEAFF.

The J gene is TRBJ2-5, the V gene TRBV7-9; TRBD1 might be the D (5 bases). V lost 5 bases to trimming and J lost 2 bases, with 15 bases between them. The CDR3 loop spans 15 amino acids. Germline CDR1 SEHNR, CDR2 FQNEAQ (reference sequence). The CDR3 region is CASSGQGTMQETQYF. In DNA, the CDR3 is TGTGCCAGCAGCGGTCAGGGAACCATGCAAGAGACCCAGTACTTC.

Turning to this clone: This sample includes further DNA sequences coding for the same CDR3. The rearrangement links TRBV6-5 to TRBJ2-7; TRBD1 matches 10 bases. CDR1 is MNHEY, CDR2 SVGAGI, per germline. V trimming: 4 bases; J trimming: 3 bases; junction bases outside the gene matches: 6. The CDR3 is made up of 15 amino acids. The CDR3 here is CASSSWTGGSYEQYF. The CDR3 coding sequence is TGTGCCAGCAGTTCGTGGACAGGGGGTAGCTACGAGCAGTACTTC.

In this sample, this clone turned up once. The rearrangement uses TRBV28 and TRBJ1-5; TRBD1 matches 8 bases. There are 20 residues in the CDR3. The germline V gene encodes CDR1 MDHEN and CDR2 SYDVKM. The J segment lost 2 bases and the V segment lost 6 bases, leaving 21 bases of the junction unmatched. Written as DNA, the CDR3 is TGTGCCAGCAGCCGCGGTCTCTGGACAGGGAATGTTAAGCGCAATCAGCCCCAGCATTTT. As protein: CASSRGLWTGNVKRNQPQHF.

Worth noting for this clone: The identical CDR3 is also encoded by other nucleotide sequences in the sample. This chain links TRBV2 with TRBJ2-7; the match to TRBD1 covers 10 bases. The V segment lost 5 bases and the J segment 0 bases; nucleotides outside the gene matches: 1. There are 14 residues in the CDR3. The V gene's germline CDR1 is SNHLY and CDR2 FYNNEI. CDR3 DNA sequence: TGTGCCAGCAGTAGACAGGGGGCCTCCTACGAGCAGTACTTC. This translates into CASSRQGASYEQYF.

The CDR3 DNA reads TGTGCCAGCAGATCAGGGGCCCAAAGCAATCAGCCCCAGCATTTT. This translates into CASRSGAQSNQPQHF. This chain links TRBV2 with TRBJ1-5; weak D call: TRBD1 (6 bases). The CDR3 length is 15 residues. V was clipped by 6 bases and J by 1 base, with 13 bases between them. Germline assignment: CDR1 SNHLY and CDR2 FYNNEI.

This chain links TRBV5-1 with TRBJ2-7, with 11 positions matching TRBD2. The ends lost 4 bases at V and 2 bases at J; junction bases unmatched: 5. Germline V gives CDR1 SGHRS, CDR2 YFSETQ. CDR3 length equals 15 residues. CDR3 sequence: CASSTGLAEPYEQYF. The CDR3 DNA follows: TGCGCCAGCAGCACGGGACTAGCGGAACCCTACGAGCAGTACTTC.

Points on this clone: The germline gene is not matched at one end of the junction; a read error may be the cause. CDR3 DNA: TGTGCCACCAGTAGGGAGCGGGGAACCTACAATGAGCAGTTCTTC. Its protein is CATSRERGTYNEQFF. The V and J genes are TRBV10-3 and TRBJ2-1; 7 bases are a match to TRBD2. This CDR3 is built from 15 residues. Germline V gives CDR1 ENHRY, CDR2 SYGVKD.

This chain joins TRBV13 and TRBJ2-5; D gene unclear. The CDR3 spans 11 residues. Germline V CDR1 and CDR2: PRHDT, FYEKMQ (reference sequence). Trimming took off 4 bases at V and 7 bases at J, with 7 bases between the two ends. Here the CDR3 DNA reads TGTGCCAGCAGCTCCGCCCGGACCCAGTACTTC. Translating it yields CASSSARTQYF.

The V call is TRBV27, the J call TRBJ2-5; 8 bases are a match to TRBD2. V shed 5 bases, J shed 5 bases, and the junction held 7 bases outside the gene matches. This CDR3 contains 14 residues. Germline V gene sequence: CDR1 MNHEY, CDR2 SMNVEV (reference sequence). CDR3 sequence (DNA): TGTGCCAGCAGTGAAAGCGGCGGGGGGGAGACCCAGTACTTC. It specifies CASSESGGGETQYF.